Described below is a single T cell receptor beta chain sequence and its context. Its antigen is undetermined. J was trimmed by 8 bases and V by 5 bases; bases with no gene match: 8. Germline V gives CDR1 MNHNY, CDR2 SVGAGI (reference sequence). The CDR3 is made up of 15 amino acids. The protocol was immunoSEQ multiplex PCR, while the TCRdb copy is restricted to in-frame clones and leaves out a portion. The profile shows more than 400,000 clones, roughly 80% of them singletons. These data are taken from a study of shared clonotypes between healthy human individuals. Broader study findings: An expected dependence of interdonor clonotype sharing on sequencing depth was noted.

The receptor's source is a middle-aged woman in good health. Some clones in this sample may be carry-over from other donors' samples. The sequenced sample was PBMCs. This chain links TRBV6-6 with TRBJ1-4; TRBD1 matches 10 bases. The CDR3 DNA reads TGTGCCAGCAGTCCCCCGGACAGGGGGAGCGAAAAACTGTTTTTT. Translating gives CASSPPDRGSEKLFF.